The clone carrying this T cell receptor beta chain was detected ten times or more. Its target is unknown. This sample's time point: newly diagnosed GD, antithyroid drugs for less than 3 months. PBMCs provided the RNA from which the TCR library was made. This sample stems from a study of regulatory T cells in long-lasting Graves disease. Study findings and constraints: Preferential use of TRBV28, TRBJ1-2 and TRBJ2-5 was seen in persistent disease.

The junction had 13 bases not matched to a gene; V was cut back by 1 base and J by 7 bases. From germline, CDR1 is MNHEY and CDR2 SVGEGT. CDR3 length: 17 residues. CDR3-region Arm-PCR and iRepertoire HTBI primers produced the TCR beta libraries. Original analysis: Overall, samples carried around 60 TRBV and some 15 TRBJ segments. MiXCR, applied by TCRdb to the multiplex PCR reads, yields one record per CDR3 protein. It is TCRdb's table, rather than the study itself, that gives the V and J calls and clone size. Found here are 400,000 to 500,000 distinct CDR3 sequences, about 15% of them singletons; the top ten hold roughly 8%. These data also formed part of another study, on T cells in Graves' hyperthyroidism and ophthalmopathy. As that study records: Subjects aged 18 to 65 presented with newly diagnosed hyperthyroidism of less than 2 months' duration. Diagnoses rested on clinical symptoms, serum thyroxine and TRAb, thyroid ultrasound and orbital computed tomography.

The sample was peripheral blood mononuclear cells (PBMCs), taken at new diagnosis, from a patient treated with antithyroid drugs. J is TRBJ2-1 and V is TRBV6-2 or TRBV6-3; 7 bases are a match to TRBD2. This receptor was obtained from a woman aged 40 to 50 with Graves disease. The CDR3 spells CASSYLGREFSSNEQFF. CDR3 nucleotides: TGTGCCAGCAGTTACTTGGGGCGGGAGTTTTCCTCGAATGAGCAGTTCTTC.